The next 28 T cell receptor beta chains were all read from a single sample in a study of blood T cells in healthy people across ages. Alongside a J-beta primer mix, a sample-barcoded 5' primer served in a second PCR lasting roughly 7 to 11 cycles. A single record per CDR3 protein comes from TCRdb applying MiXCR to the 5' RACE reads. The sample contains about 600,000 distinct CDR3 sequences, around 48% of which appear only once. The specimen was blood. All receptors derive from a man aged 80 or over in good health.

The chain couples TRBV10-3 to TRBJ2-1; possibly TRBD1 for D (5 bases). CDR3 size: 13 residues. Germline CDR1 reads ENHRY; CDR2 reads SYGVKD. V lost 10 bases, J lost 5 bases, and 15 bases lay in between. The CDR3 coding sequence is TGTGCCACCGAGGAATCAGGGAACAATGAGCAGTTCTTC. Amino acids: CATEESGNNEQFF.

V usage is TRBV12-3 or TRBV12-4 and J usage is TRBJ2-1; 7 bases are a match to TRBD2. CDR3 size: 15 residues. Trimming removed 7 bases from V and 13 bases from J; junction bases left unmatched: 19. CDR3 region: CASTNLRGVGETQFF. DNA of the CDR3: TGTGCCAGCACCAACCTCCGGGGGGTTGGAGAGACCCAGTTCTTC.

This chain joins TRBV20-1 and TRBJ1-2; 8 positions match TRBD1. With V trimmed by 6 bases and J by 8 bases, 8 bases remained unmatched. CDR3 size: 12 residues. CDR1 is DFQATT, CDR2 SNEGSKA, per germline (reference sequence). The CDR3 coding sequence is TGCAGTGCCAACATACAGGGGGACGGCTACACCTTC. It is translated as CSANIQGDGYTF.

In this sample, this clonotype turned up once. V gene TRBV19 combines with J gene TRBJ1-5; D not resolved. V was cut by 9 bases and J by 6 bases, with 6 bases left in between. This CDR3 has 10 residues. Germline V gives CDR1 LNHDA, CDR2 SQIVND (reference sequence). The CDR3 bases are TGTGCCAGCGGCACTCAGCCCCAGCATTTT. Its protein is CASGTQPQHF.

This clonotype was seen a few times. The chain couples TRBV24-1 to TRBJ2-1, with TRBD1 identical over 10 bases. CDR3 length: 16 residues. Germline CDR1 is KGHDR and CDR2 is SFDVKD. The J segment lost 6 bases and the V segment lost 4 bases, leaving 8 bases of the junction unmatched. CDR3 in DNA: TGTGCCACCAGTGACCTCCGGGACAGGGGTATCAATGAGCAGTTCTTC. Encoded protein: CATSDLRDRGINEQFF.

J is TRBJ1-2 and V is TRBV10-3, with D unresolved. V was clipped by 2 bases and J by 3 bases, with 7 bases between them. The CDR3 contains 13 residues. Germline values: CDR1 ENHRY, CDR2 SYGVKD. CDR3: CAISERPDYGYTF. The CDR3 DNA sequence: TGTGCCATCAGTGAGCGCCCGGACTATGGCTACACCTTC.

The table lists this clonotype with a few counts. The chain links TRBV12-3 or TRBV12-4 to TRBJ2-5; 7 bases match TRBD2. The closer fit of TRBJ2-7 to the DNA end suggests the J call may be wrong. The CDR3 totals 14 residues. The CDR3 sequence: CASRLSSGIYEQYF. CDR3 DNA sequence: TGTGCCAGCAGGTTGTCTAGCGGTATATACGAGCAGTACTTC.

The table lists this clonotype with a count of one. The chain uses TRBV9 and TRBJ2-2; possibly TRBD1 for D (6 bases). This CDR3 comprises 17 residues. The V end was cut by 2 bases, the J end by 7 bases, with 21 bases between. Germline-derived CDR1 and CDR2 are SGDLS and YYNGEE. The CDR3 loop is CASSVGSVRGSNGELFF. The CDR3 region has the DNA TGTGCCAGCAGCGTGGGATCCGTAAGGGGGTCTAACGGGGAGCTGTTTTTT.

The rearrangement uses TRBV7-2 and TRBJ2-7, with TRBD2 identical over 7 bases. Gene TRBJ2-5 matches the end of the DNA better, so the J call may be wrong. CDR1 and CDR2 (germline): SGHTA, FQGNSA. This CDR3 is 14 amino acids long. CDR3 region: CASTPGLAVETQYF. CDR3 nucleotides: TGTGCCAGCACCCCCGGGCTAGCGGTAGAGACCCAGTACTTC.

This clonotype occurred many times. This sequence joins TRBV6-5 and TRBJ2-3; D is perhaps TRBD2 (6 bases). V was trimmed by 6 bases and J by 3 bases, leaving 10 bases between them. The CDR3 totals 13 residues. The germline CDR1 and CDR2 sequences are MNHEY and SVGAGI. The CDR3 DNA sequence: TGTGCCAGCAGGCGGGACCTAACAGATACGCAGTATTTT. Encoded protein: CASRRDLTDTQYF.

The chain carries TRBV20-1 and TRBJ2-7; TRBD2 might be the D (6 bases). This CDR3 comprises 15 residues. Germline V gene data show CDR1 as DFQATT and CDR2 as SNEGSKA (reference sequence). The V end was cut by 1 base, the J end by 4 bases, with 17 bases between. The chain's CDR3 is CSARGTGGNFYEQYF. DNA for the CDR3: TGCAGTGCTAGAGGAACTGGCGGGAACTTTTACGAGCAGTACTTC.

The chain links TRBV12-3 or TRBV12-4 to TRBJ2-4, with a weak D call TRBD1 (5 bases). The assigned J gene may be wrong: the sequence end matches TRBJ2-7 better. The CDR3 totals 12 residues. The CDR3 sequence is CASRVGVGEQYF. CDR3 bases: TGTGCCAGCAGGGTAGGGGTGGGCGAGCAGTACTTC.

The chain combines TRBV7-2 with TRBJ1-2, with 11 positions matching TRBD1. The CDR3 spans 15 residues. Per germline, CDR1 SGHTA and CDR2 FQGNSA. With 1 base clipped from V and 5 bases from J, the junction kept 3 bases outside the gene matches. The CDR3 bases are TGTGCCAGCAGCTTAGGGGGACAGGGGGTGTATGGCTACACCTTC. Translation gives CASSLGGQGVYGYTF.

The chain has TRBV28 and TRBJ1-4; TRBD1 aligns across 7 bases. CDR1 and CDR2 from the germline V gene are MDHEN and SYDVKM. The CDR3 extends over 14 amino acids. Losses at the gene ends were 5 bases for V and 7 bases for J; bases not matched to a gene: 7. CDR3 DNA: TGTGCCAGCAGTCGACAGGGACTCACTGAAAAACTGTTTTTT. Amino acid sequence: CASSRQGLTEKLFF.

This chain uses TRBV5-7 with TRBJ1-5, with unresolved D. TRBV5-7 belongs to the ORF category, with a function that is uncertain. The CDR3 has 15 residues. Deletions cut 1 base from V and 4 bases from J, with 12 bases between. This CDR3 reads CASSLNQPWNQPQHF. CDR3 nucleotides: TGTGCCAGCAGCTTGAACCAGCCATGGAATCAGCCCCAGCATTTT.

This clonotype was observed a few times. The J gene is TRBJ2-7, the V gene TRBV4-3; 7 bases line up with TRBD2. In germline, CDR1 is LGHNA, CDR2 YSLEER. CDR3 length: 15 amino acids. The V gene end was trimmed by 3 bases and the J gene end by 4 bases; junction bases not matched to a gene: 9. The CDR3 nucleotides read TGCGCCAGCAGCCATTTCCCGGGGGAGGGGTACGAGCAGTACTTC. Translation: CASSHFPGEGYEQYF.

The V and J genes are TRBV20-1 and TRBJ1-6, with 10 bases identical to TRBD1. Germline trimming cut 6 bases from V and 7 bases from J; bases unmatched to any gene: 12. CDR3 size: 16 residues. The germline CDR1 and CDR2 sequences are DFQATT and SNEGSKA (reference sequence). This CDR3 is CSARGQGPLRNSPLHF. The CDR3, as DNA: TGCAGTGCCCGGGGACAGGGGCCTTTGCGGAATTCACCCCTCCACTTT.

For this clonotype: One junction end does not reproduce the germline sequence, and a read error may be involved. The chain's CDR3 is CSAREEGQPQHF. As DNA, the CDR3 is TGTAGTGCTAGAGAGGAGGGCCAGCCCCAGCATTTT. The rearrangement links TRBV20-1 to TRBJ1-5, with no clear D. CDR1 is DFQATT and CDR2 is SNEGSKA in the germline V gene (reference sequence). This CDR3 has 12 amino acids.

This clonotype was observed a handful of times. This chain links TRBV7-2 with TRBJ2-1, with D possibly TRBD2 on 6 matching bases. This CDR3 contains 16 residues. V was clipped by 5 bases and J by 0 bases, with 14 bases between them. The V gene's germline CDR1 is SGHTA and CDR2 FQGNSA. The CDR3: CASSPGGVSSYNEQFF. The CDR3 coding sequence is TGTGCCAGCAGCCCAGGCGGGGTGAGCTCCTACAATGAGCAGTTCTTC.

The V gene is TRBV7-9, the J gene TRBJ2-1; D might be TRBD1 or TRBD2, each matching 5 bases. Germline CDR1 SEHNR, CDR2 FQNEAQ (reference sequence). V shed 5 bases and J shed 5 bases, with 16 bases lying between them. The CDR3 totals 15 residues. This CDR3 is CASSGWDPENNEQFF. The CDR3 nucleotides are TGTGCCAGCAGCGGGTGGGACCCTGAAAACAATGAGCAGTTCTTC. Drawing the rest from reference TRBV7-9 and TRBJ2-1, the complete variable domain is DTGVSQNPRHKITKRGQNVTFRCDPISEHNRLYWYRQTLGQGPEFLTYFQNEAQLEKSRLLSDRFSAERPKGSFSTLEIQRTEQGDSAMYLCASSGWDPENNEQFFGPGTRLTVL.

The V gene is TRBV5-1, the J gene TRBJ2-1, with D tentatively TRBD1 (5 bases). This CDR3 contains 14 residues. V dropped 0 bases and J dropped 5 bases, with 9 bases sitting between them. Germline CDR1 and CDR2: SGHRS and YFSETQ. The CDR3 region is CASSLVAGNNEQFF. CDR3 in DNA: TGCGCCAGCAGCTTGGTAGCAGGGAACAATGAGCAGTTCTTC.

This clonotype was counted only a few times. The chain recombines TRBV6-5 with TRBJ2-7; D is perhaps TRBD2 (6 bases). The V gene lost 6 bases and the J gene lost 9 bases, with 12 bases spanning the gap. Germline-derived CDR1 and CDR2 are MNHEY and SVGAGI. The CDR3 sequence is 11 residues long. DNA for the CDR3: TGTGCCAGCAGCCTGGGACTTTGGCAGTACTTC. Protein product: CASSLGLWQYF.

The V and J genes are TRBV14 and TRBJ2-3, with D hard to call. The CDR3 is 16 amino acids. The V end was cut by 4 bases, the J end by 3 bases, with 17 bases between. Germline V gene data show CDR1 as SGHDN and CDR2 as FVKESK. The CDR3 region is CASSPVPSPLTDTQYF. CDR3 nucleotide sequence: TGTGCCAGCAGCCCGGTTCCAAGTCCGTTGACAGATACGCAGTATTTT.

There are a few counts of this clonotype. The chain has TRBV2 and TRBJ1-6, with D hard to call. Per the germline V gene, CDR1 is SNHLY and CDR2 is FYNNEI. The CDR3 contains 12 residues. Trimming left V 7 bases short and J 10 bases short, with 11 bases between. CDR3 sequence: CASTSHGSPLHF. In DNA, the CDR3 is TGTGCCAGCACATCGCATGGGTCACCCCTCCACTTT.

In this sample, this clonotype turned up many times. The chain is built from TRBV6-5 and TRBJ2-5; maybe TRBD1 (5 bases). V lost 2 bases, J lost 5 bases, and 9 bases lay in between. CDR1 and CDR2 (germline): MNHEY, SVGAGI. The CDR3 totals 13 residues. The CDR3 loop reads CASSYKAGETQYF. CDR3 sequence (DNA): TGTGCCAGCAGTTACAAGGCAGGGGAGACCCAGTACTTC.

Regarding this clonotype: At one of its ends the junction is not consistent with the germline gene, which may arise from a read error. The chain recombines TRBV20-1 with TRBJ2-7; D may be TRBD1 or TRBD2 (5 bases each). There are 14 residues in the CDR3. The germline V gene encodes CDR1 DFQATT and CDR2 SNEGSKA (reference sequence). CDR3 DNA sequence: TGCAGTTCTAGAGGGGAACCGGGTTCCTACGAGCAGTACTTC. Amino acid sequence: CSSRGEPGSYEQYF.

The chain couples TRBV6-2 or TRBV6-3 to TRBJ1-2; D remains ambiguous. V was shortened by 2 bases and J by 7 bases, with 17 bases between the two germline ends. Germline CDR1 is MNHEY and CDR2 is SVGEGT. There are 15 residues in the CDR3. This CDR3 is CASSYVGNLAGGYTF. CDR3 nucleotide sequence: TGTGCCAGCAGTTACGTGGGGAACCTGGCCGGTGGCTACACCTTC.

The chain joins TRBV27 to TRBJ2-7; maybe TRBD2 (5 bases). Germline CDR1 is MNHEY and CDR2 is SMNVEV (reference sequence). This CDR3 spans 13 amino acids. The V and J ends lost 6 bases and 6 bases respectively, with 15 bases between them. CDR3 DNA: TGTGCCAGCAGCCTGGTACTAGGTCTCGAGCAGTACTTC. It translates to CASSLVLGLEQYF.